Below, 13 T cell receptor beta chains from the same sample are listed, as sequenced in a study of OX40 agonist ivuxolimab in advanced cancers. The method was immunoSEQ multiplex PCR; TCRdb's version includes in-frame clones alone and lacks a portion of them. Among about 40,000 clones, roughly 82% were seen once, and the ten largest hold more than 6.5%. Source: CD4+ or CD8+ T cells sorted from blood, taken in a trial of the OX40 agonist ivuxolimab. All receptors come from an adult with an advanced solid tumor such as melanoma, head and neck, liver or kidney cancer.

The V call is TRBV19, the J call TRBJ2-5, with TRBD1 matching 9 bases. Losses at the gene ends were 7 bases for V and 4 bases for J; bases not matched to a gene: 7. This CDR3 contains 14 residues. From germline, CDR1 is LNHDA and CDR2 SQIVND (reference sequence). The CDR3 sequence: CASTSGTGIETQYF. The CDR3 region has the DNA TGTGCCAGTACCTCCGGGACAGGGATAGAGACCCAGTACTTC.

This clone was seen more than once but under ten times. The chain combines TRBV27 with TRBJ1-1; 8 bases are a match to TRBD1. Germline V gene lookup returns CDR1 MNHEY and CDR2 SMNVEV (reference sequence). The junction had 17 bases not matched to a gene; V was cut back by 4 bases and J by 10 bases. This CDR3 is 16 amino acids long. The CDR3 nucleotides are TGTGCCAGCAGTTCATGGGATCAGGGGGCGCCCGGGGGAGCTTTCTTT. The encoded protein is CASSSWDQGAPGGAFF.

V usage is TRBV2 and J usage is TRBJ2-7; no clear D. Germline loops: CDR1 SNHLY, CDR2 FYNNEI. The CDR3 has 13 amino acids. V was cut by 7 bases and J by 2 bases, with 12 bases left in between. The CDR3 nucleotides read TGTGCCAGCACAGGCAGGTACCCCTACGAGCAGTACTTC. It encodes CASTGRYPYEQYF.

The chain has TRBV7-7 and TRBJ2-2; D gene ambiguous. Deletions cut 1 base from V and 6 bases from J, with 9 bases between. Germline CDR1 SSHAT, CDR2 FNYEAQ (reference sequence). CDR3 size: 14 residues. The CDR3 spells CASSLESGAGELFF. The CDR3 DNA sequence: TGTGCCAGCAGCTTAGAATCTGGGGCCGGGGAGCTGTTTTTT.

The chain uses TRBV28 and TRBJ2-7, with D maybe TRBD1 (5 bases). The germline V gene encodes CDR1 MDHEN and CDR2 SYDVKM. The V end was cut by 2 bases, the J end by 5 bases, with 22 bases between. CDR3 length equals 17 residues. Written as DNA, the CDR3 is TGTGCCAGCAGTTTAACAGTAGGTAGGCAGGGCGACCACGAGCAGTACTTC. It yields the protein CASSLTVGRQGDHEQYF.

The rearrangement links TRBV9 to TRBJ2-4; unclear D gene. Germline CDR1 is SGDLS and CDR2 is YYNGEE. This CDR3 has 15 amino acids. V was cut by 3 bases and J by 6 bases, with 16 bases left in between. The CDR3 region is CASSAAPALGNIQYF. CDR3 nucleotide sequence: TGTGCCAGCAGCGCAGCTCCTGCCCTGGGAAACATTCAGTACTTC.

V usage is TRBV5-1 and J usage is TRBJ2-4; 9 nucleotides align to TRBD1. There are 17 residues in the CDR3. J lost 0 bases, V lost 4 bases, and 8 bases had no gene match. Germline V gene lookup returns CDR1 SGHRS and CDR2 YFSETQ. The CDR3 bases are TGCGCCAGCAGCCTCGGGACAGGGTTTCTAGCCAAAAACATTCAGTACTTC. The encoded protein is CASSLGTGFLAKNIQYF.

CDR3 in DNA: TGTGCCAGTGTAGCGGGCCCCTACGAGCAGTACTTC. The encoded protein is CASVAGPYEQYF. The gene calls are TRBV2 and TRBJ2-7, with 7 bases matching TRBD2. Per the germline V gene, CDR1 is SNHLY and CDR2 is FYNNEI. This CDR3 region has 12 residues. J lost 2 bases, V lost 9 bases, and 4 bases had no gene match.

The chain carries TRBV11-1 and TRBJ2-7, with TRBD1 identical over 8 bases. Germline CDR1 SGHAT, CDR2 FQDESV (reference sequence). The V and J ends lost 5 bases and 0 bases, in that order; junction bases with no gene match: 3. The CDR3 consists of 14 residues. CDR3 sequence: CASSDRGTSYEQYF. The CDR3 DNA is TGTGCCAGCAGCGACAGGGGAACCTCCTACGAGCAGTACTTC.

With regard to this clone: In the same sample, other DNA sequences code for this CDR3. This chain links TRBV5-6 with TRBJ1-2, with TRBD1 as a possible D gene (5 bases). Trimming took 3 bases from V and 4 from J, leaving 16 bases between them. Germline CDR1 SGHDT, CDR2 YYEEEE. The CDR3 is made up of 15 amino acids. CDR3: CASSSGQGVVYGYTF. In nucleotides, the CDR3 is TGTGCCAGCAGCTCCGGACAAGGGGTGGTCTATGGCTACACCTTC.

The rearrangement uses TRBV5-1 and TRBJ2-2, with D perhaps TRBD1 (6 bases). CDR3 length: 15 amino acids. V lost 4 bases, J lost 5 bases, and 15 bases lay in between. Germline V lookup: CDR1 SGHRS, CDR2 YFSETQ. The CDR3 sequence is CASSVYPQGTGELFF. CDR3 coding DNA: TGCGCCAGCAGCGTATATCCACAGGGTACCGGGGAGCTGTTTTTT.

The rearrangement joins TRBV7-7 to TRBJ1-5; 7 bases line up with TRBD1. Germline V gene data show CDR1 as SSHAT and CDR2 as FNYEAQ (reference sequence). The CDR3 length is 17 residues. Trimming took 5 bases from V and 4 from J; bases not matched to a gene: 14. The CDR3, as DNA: TGTGCCAGCAGCCCAGGACAGGCAAACCCCCTAAATCAGCCCCAGCATTTT. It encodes CASSPGQANPLNQPQHF.

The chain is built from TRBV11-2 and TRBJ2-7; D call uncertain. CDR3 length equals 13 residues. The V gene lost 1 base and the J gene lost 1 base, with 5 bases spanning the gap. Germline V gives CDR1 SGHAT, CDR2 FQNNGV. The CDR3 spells CASSLVRSYEQYF. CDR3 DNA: TGTGCCAGCAGCTTAGTTAGGTCCTACGAGCAGTACTTC.